These T cell receptor beta chains were read from a single sample in a study of shared clonotypes between healthy human individuals. Some clones are missing from TCRdb's copy, which holds only in-frame ones; the method was immunoSEQ multiplex PCR. The sample holds 2 million to 2.5 million clones, approximately 95% seen once. The sequencing input was naive CD4+ T cells sorted from blood. Every receptor here comes from a man aged 18 to 30 in good health. Both conserved end residues are part of each CDR3. A D gene is named only where the DNA matches it firmly. Clone size, where shown, is once, few, many, or a class for clones that have expanded.

D gene: .
J gene: TRBJ1-4
clone size: .
V gene: TRBV4-1
CDR3 DNA: TGCGCCAGCAGCCAAGACGCGGGAAAACTGTTTTTT
CDR3 protein: CASSQDAGKLFF

D gene: TRBD2
J gene: TRBJ2-6
clone size: once
V gene: TRBV6-5
CDR3 DNA: TGTGCCAGCAGGGACCGGGGGGCTGGGGCCAACGTCCTGACTTTC
CDR3 protein: CASRDRGAGANVLTF

D gene: TRBD1
J gene: TRBJ1-4
clone size: .
V gene: TRBV4-1
CDR3 DNA: TGCGCCAGCAGCCTGACTACAGGGGATTGGGAAAAACTGTTTTTT
CDR3 protein: CASSLTTGDWEKLFF

D gene: .
J gene: TRBJ1-2
clone size: .
V gene: TRBV21-1
CDR3 DNA: TGTGCCAGCAGCAAAGGTGGGACAGATGGCTACACCTTC
CDR3 protein: CASSKGGTDGYTF

D gene: .
J gene: TRBJ1-1
clone size: few
V gene: TRBV19
CDR3 DNA: TGTGCCAGTAGTATCCAGGCAGGGACTGAAGCTTTCTTT
CDR3 protein: CASSIQAGTEAFF

D gene: .
J gene: TRBJ1-4
clone size: .
V gene: TRBV28
CDR3 DNA: TGTGCCAGCAGTGAACGGGACTTCGGGGAAAAACTGTTTTTT
CDR3 protein: CASSERDFGEKLFF

D gene: .
J gene: TRBJ2-6
clone size: .
V gene: TRBV5-1
CDR3 DNA: TGCGCCAGCAGCTTGGAAGGACAGTCTACCTCTGGGGCCAACGTCCTGACTTTC
CDR3 protein: CASSLEGQSTSGANVLTF

D gene: .
J gene: TRBJ2-3
clone size: .
V gene: TRBV6-6
CDR3 DNA: TGTGCCAGCAGTTCACCCCCCCGCACAGATACGCAGTATTTT
CDR3 protein: CASSSPPRTDTQYF

D gene: .
J gene: TRBJ1-6
clone size: .
V gene: TRBV7-2
CDR3 DNA: TGTGCCAGCAGCTTAGCGCGCAGCTCCTATAATTCACCCCTCCACTTT
CDR3 protein: CASSLARSSYNSPLHF

D gene: .
J gene: TRBJ2-7
clone size: .
V gene: TRBV2
CDR3 DNA: TGTGCCAGCAACCAGGACTCCTACGAGCAGTACTTC
CDR3 protein: CASNQDSYEQYF

D gene: TRBD1
J gene: TRBJ2-5
clone size: once
V gene: TRBV7-9
CDR3 DNA: TGTGCCAGCGGTGAAGACAGGGGATTTATATTCGGAGAGACCCAGTACTTC
CDR3 protein: CASGEDRGFIFGETQYF

D gene: .
J gene: TRBJ1-1
clone size: .
V gene: TRBV18
CDR3 DNA: TGTGCCAGCTCACCGGGAAGTCAGACTGAAGCTTTCTTT
CDR3 protein: CASSPGSQTEAFF

D gene: TRBD1
J gene: TRBJ1-4
clone size: .
V gene: TRBV6-1
CDR3 DNA: TGTGCCAGCAGAGACGGGACAGGGAATGAAAAACTGTTTTTT
CDR3 protein: CASRDGTGNEKLFF

D gene: .
J gene: TRBJ1-6
clone size: .
V gene: TRBV6-4
CDR3 DNA: TGTGCCAGCAGTACGCAGGAGGGTTCACCCCTCCACTTT
CDR3 protein: CASSTQEGSPLHF

D gene: .
J gene: TRBJ2-5
clone size: .
V gene: TRBV5-1
CDR3 DNA: TGCGCCAGCAGCTTGGGGCGGAACCAAGAGACCCAGTACTTC
CDR3 protein: CASSLGRNQETQYF

D gene: .
J gene: TRBJ2-6
clone size: .
V gene: TRBV10-2
CDR3 DNA: TGCGCCAGCAGTGAGTCCAGAGGGGCTGGGGCCAACGTCCTGACTTTC
CDR3 protein: CASSESRGAGANVLTF

D gene: TRBD1
J gene: TRBJ2-3
clone size: .
V gene: TRBV6-1
CDR3 DNA: TGTGCCAGCGTCCATGGGACAGGGGTCACAGATACGCAGTATTTT
CDR3 protein: CASVHGTGVTDTQYF

D gene: .
J gene: TRBJ2-5
clone size: .
V gene: TRBV5-4
CDR3 DNA: TGTGCCAGCAGCTCGACTAAGGGTTGGGAGACCCAGTACTTC
CDR3 protein: CASSSTKGWETQYF

D gene: .
J gene: TRBJ2-1
clone size: .
V gene: TRBV20-1
CDR3 DNA: TGCAGTGCTAGGCGGGATGAGCAGTTCTTC
CDR3 protein: CSARRDEQFF

D gene: TRBD2
J gene: TRBJ2-3
clone size: .
V gene: TRBV30
CDR3 DNA: TGTGCCTGGTCGGCTAGCGGCCCAGATACGCAGTATTTT
CDR3 protein: CAWSASGPDTQYF

D gene: .
J gene: TRBJ2-7
clone size: .
V gene: TRBV4-3
CDR3 DNA: TGCGCCAGCAGCCAAGAGCGTTCCCCTTCCTACGAGCAGTACTTC
CDR3 protein: CASSQERSPSYEQYF

D gene: .
J gene: TRBJ1-6
clone size: .
V gene: TRBV2
CDR3 DNA: TGTGCCAGCGTCCGAACCGCTGGCAGGGAAGACTCACCCCTCCACTTT
CDR3 protein: CASVRTAGREDSPLHF